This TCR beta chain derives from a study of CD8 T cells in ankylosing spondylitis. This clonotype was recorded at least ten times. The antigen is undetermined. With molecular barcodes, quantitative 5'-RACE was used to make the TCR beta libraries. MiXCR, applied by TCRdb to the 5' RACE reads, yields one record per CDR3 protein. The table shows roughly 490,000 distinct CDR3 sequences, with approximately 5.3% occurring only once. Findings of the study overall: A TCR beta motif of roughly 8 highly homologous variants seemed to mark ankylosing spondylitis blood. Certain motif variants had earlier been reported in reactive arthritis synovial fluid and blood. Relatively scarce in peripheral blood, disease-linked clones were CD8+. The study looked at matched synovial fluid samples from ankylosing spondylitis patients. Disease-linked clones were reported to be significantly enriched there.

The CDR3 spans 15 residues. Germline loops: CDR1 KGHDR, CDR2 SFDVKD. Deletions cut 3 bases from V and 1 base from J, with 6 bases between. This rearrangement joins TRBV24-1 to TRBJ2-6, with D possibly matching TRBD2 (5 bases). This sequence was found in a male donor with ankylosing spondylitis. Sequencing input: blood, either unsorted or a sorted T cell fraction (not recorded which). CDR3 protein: CATSDTSSGANVLTF. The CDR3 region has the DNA TGTGCCACCAGTGATACTAGTTCTGGGGCCAACGTCCTGACTTTC.